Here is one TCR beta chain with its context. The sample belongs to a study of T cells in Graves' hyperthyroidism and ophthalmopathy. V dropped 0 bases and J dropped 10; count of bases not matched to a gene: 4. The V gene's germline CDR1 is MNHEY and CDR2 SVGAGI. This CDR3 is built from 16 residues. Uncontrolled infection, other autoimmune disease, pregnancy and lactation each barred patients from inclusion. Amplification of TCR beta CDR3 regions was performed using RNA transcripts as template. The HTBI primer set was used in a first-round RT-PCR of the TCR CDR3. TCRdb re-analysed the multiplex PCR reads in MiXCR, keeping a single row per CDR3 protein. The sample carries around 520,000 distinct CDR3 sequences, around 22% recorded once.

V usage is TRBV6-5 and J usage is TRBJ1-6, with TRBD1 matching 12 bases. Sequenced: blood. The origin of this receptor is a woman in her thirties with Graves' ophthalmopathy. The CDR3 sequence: CASSYSWDRGQSPLHF. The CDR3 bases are TGTGCCAGCAGTTACTCGTGGGACAGGGGGCAGTCACCCCTCCACTTT.